These 29 T cell receptor beta chains share one sample of origin, sequenced in a study of OX40 agonist ivuxolimab in advanced cancers. Some clones are missing from TCRdb's copy, which holds only in-frame ones; the method was immunoSEQ multiplex PCR. The sample carries approximately 79,000 clones, about 87% recorded once. The specimen was CD4+ or CD8+ T cells sorted from blood, collected in a trial of the OX40 agonist ivuxolimab. The receptors shown here come from an adult with an advanced solid tumor such as melanoma, head and neck, liver or kidney cancer.

The rearrangement uses TRBV27 and TRBJ1-5; 8 bases are shared with TRBD1. In germline, CDR1 is MNHEY, CDR2 SMNVEV (reference sequence). This CDR3 spans 15 amino acids. Trimming took 4 bases from V and 9 from J; bases not matched to a gene: 11. CDR3 in amino acids: CASSSKFGQGGPQHF. The CDR3 DNA sequence: TGTGCCAGCAGTTCTAAATTCGGACAGGGTGGGCCCCAGCATTTT.

This clone showed up just once. V and J are TRBV12-5 and TRBJ2-1; D may correspond to TRBD1 or TRBD2 (6 bases each). CDR1 and CDR2 (germline): LGHNT, FRNRAP. The CDR3 has 17 residues. The ends were cut back, 2 bases at V and 0 bases at J, with 14 bases in the middle. CDR3 protein: CASGLRWGASSYNEQFF. In DNA form, the CDR3 reads TGTGCTAGTGGTTTGCGATGGGGGGCCAGCTCCTACAATGAGCAGTTCTTC.

The genes are TRBV7-7 and TRBJ1-5; D is unclear. The CDR3 loop spans 12 amino acids. Trimming took off 5 bases at V and 4 bases at J, with 6 bases between the two ends. CDR1 SSHAT and CDR2 FNYEAQ come from the germline V gene (reference sequence). The CDR3 sequence is CASSPLNQPQHF. CDR3 DNA sequence: TGTGCCAGCAGCCCCTTGAATCAGCCCCAGCATTTT.

The chain uses TRBV2 and TRBJ1-5; the D gene is possibly TRBD1 (5 bases). Trimming removed 2 bases from V and 16 bases from J, with 21 bases in between. The CDR3 is 14 residues long. Germline-derived CDR1 and CDR2 are SNHLY and FYNNEI. The CDR3 protein is CASSEKEVADGGHF. DNA of the CDR3: TGTGCCAGCAGTGAAAAAGAGGTGGCAGACGGGGGACATTTT.

Details on this clone: One junction end disagrees with the germline gene, perhaps due to a read error. This chain's CDR3 is CASSNSGRGSTEAFF. CDR3 in DNA: TGTGCCAGCAGTAACTCGGGGCGCGGGAGCACTGAAGCTTTCTTT. The chain couples TRBV6-6 to TRBJ1-1; TRBD1 is a possible D gene (5 bases). Per the germline V gene, CDR1 is MNHNY and CDR2 is SVGAGI (reference sequence). The CDR3 sequence is 15 residues long.

In this sample, this clone turned up once. The chain joins TRBV7-2 to TRBJ2-2, with D possibly being TRBD1 (6 bases). Trimming removed 5 bases at V and 6 bases at J, with 22 bases between. The length of the CDR3 is 17 residues. Germline CDR1 and CDR2: SGHTA and FQGNSA. This chain's CDR3 is CASSRTTGFSKSGELFF. The CDR3 DNA is TGTGCCAGCAGCCGCACCACAGGGTTTTCGAAGTCCGGGGAGCTGTTTTTT.

The rearrangement uses TRBV10-2 and TRBJ2-2; perhaps TRBD2 as D (5 bases). The CDR3 has 15 amino acids. Trimming stripped 4 bases from V and 6 bases from J, with 15 bases between. Looked up from germline, CDR1 is WSHSY and CDR2 is SAAADI. The CDR3 protein is CASSATLGYAGELFF. The CDR3 nucleotides are TGCGCCAGCAGTGCTACACTAGGTTACGCCGGGGAGCTGTTTTTT.

V and J are TRBV5-8 and TRBJ2-6; no definite D call. Deletions cut 1 base from V and 0 bases from J, with 8 bases between. Germline assignment: CDR1 SGHTS and CDR2 YDEGEE. The length of the CDR3 is 16 residues. The CDR3 DNA follows: TGTGCCAGCAGCTTGAGTTGGTACTCTGGGGCCAACGTCCTGACTTTC. It encodes CASSLSWYSGANVLTF.

The V and J genes are TRBV5-4 and TRBJ2-7; D remains unclear. This CDR3 has 13 amino acids. Trimming took off 4 bases at V and 3 bases at J, with 11 bases between the two ends. Germline V lookup: CDR1 SGHNT, CDR2 YYREEE (reference sequence). The CDR3 DNA reads as TGTGCCAGCAGCCATAGGCGCAGCTACGAGCAGTACTTC. Translating it yields CASSHRRSYEQYF.

The chain couples TRBV9 to TRBJ2-4; the D is unclear. Between the trimmed V and J ends, which lost 0 bases and 9 bases, there was a span of 10 bases. CDR1 and CDR2 from the germline V gene are SGDLS and YYNGEE. This CDR3 spans 13 amino acids. CDR3 coding DNA: TGTGCCAGCAGCGTAGGGGCGGAAGGCATTCAGTACTTC. It codes for CASSVGAEGIQYF.

V usage is TRBV5-4 and J usage is TRBJ1-4, with 8 bases aligning to TRBD1. The germline gives CDR1 SGHNT, CDR2 YYREEE (reference sequence). This CDR3 is 15 amino acids long. V lost 2 bases and J lost 10; bases outside the gene matches: 10. In DNA, the CDR3 is TGTGCCAGCAGCTTCGGACAGGGTCCCGAGGGAAAACTGTTTTTT. Amino acids: CASSFGQGPEGKLFF.

The J gene is TRBJ1-2, the V gene TRBV6-6; D is unclear. The germline V and J ends were trimmed by 0 bases and 6 bases, with 8 bases remaining between them. Germline V lookup: CDR1 MNHNY, CDR2 SVGAGI (reference sequence). The CDR3 extends over 13 amino acids. For the CDR3, the DNA is TGTGCCAGCAGTTACTCGAATCCGAATGGCTACACCTTC. Encoded protein: CASSYSNPNGYTF.

This chain connects TRBV7-9 to TRBJ2-1; tentatively, D is TRBD1 (6 bases). Germline assignment: CDR1 SEHNR and CDR2 FQNEAQ (reference sequence). CDR3 length equals 13 residues. Trimming pared 3 bases from V and 7 bases from J, leaving 10 bases between. CDR3 loop: CASSLGAVNEQFF. The CDR3 nucleotides read TGTGCCAGCAGCTTGGGGGCCGTAAATGAGCAGTTCTTC.

The chain carries TRBV25-1 and TRBJ1-2, with D unresolved. Trimming pared 2 bases from V and 8 bases from J, leaving 6 bases between. The CDR3 has 11 amino acids. Germline CDR1 is MGHDK and CDR2 is SYGVNS. The CDR3 nucleotides read TGTGCCAGCAGTGAAGTAGGGGGCTACACCTTC. Amino acids: CASSEVGGYTF.

The chain couples TRBV6-6 to TRBJ2-7; 9 bases are a match to TRBD2. CDR3 length: 16 amino acids. Trimming at V came to 7 bases and at J to 0 bases, leaving 10 bases not matched to a gene. Germline V lookup: CDR1 MNHNY, CDR2 SVGAGI (reference sequence). The CDR3 DNA is TGTGCCAGCACCAAAGGAGCGGGAGGCCTCTCCTACGAGCAGTACTTC. It translates to CASTKGAGGLSYEQYF.

This chain uses TRBV5-6 with TRBJ2-1; D is unclear. From germline, CDR1 is SGHDT and CDR2 YYEEEE. V dropped 3 bases and J dropped 7 bases, with 8 bases sitting between them. The CDR3 extends over 12 amino acids. The CDR3 region is CASSWTINEQFF. DNA for the CDR3: TGTGCCAGCAGCTGGACCATAAATGAGCAGTTCTTC.

The V gene is TRBV15, the J gene TRBJ2-2, with D tentatively TRBD2 (6 bases). Looked up from germline, CDR1 is LNHNV and CDR2 is YYDKDF (reference sequence). Trimming pared 0 bases from V and 6 bases from J, leaving 20 bases between. The CDR3 is 18 amino acids. The CDR3 loop is CATSRERLGLKGPGELFF. The CDR3 region has the DNA TGTGCCACCAGCAGAGAGCGACTAGGACTCAAGGGCCCCGGGGAGCTGTTTTTT.

This chain joins TRBV5-1 and TRBJ2-5; 9 bases align to TRBD1. This CDR3 spans 16 amino acids. V trimming: 4 bases; J trimming: 5 bases; junction bases outside the gene matches: 12. Looked up from germline, CDR1 is SGHRS and CDR2 is YFSETQ. The CDR3 spells CASSPGTGYGAETQYF. CDR3 coding DNA: TGCGCCAGCAGCCCGGGGACAGGGTATGGGGCGGAGACCCAGTACTTC.

CDR3 loop: CASSGGQSLYEQYF. DNA for the CDR3: TGTGCCAGCAGTGGGGGACAGAGCCTGTACGAGCAGTACTTC. This sequence joins TRBV6-1 and TRBJ2-7, with TRBD1 matching over 7 bases. Germline values: CDR1 MNHNS, CDR2 SASEGT. CDR3 size: 14 residues. V gave up 4 bases and J gave up 4 bases; unmatched junction bases: 7.

The V and J genes are TRBV27 and TRBJ2-6, with 8 bases lining up with TRBD1. Germline V lookup: CDR1 MNHEY, CDR2 SMNVEV (reference sequence). Germline trimming cut 7 bases from V and 0 bases from J; bases unmatched to any gene: 5. The CDR3 loop spans 16 amino acids. CDR3 sequence reads: CASTPGTGSGANVLTF. The CDR3 DNA reads TGTGCCAGCACCCCCGGGACAGGCTCTGGGGCCAACGTCCTGACTTTC.

In nucleotides, the CDR3 is TGTGCCAGCAGCTGGCAGGCGAACACTGAAGCTTTCTTT. Its protein is CASSWQANTEAFF. The chain links TRBV11-2 to TRBJ1-1; D is unresolved. Trimming shortened V by 4 bases and J by 1 base, and 7 bases separated the two germline ends. The CDR3 consists of 13 residues. Germline V gene data show CDR1 as SGHAT and CDR2 as FQNNGV.

The genes are TRBV7-9 and TRBJ2-3, with 7 nucleotides matching TRBD2. J gave up 1 base and V 6 bases, and 4 bases lay outside the gene matches. Per germline, CDR1 SEHNR and CDR2 FQNEAQ (reference sequence). The CDR3 sequence is 14 residues long. The CDR3, as DNA: TGTGCCAGCAGGTGGGGAGGGGGCACAGATACGCAGTATTTT. Translated, it gives CASRWGGGTDTQYF.

V is TRBV6-1 and J is TRBJ2-7; possible D gene TRBD1, 5 bases. V lost 3 bases to trimming and J lost 7 bases, with 13 bases between them. The CDR3 spans 13 residues. Germline V gene lookup returns CDR1 MNHNS and CDR2 SASEGT. The CDR3 region is CASSEALGVEQYF. The CDR3 DNA is TGTGCCAGCAGTGAGGCTTTAGGGGTAGAGCAGTACTTC.

The chain uses TRBV4-3 and TRBJ1-4; D gene uncertain. CDR1 is LGHNA, CDR2 YSLEER, per germline. The CDR3 covers 16 residues. Trimming removed 0 bases at V and 6 bases at J, with 14 bases between. In DNA form, the CDR3 reads TGCGCCAGCAGCCAAGATCACGGAAATCGGCATGAAAAACTGTTTTTT. This translates into CASSQDHGNRHEKLFF.

V gene TRBV30 combines with J gene TRBJ1-3; D possibly corresponds to TRBD1 (6 bases). The V gene lost 3 bases and the J gene lost 2 bases, with 11 bases spanning the gap. The CDR3 length is 14 residues. The germline V gene has CDR1 GTSNPN and CDR2 SVGIG (reference sequence). In DNA form, the CDR3 reads TGTGCCTGGAGCCCGTACAGGGCTGGAAACACCATATATTTT. It specifies CAWSPYRAGNTIYF.

This clone was recorded once. The rearrangement joins TRBV18 to TRBJ2-7, with D tentatively TRBD1 or TRBD2 (5 bases each). V was shortened by 3 bases and J by 5 bases, with 17 bases between the two germline ends. Germline V CDR1 and CDR2: KGHSH, LQKENI. The CDR3 is made up of 15 amino acids. CDR3: CASSPGPRVSHEQYF. CDR3 sequence (DNA): TGTGCCAGCTCACCGGGACCGCGAGTGAGCCACGAGCAGTACTTC.

This chain links TRBV2 with TRBJ1-1, with D perhaps TRBD1 (5 bases). CDR1 and CDR2 (germline): SNHLY, FYNNEI. Trimming took 6 bases from V and 0 from J, leaving 11 bases between them. The CDR3 is made up of 14 amino acids. In DNA form, the CDR3 reads TGTGCCAGCAGGGGGGGACGGTTGAACACTGAAGCTTTCTTT. This sequence encodes CASRGGRLNTEAFF. The entire variable domain, with the rest obtained from reference TRBV2 and TRBJ1-1, is as follows: EPEVTQTPSHQVTQMGQEVILRCVPISNHLYFYWYRQILGQKVEFLVSFYNNEISEKSEIFDDQFSVERPDGSNFTLKIRSTKLEDSAMYFCASRGGRLNTEAFFGQGTRLTVV.

The genes are TRBV6-5 and TRBJ2-5; no firm D call. Germline V lookup: CDR1 MNHEY, CDR2 SVGAGI. Trimming pared 0 bases from V and 0 bases from J, leaving 8 bases between. The CDR3 has 15 residues. CDR3 sequence: CASSYSRTNQETQYF. The DNA of the CDR3 is TGTGCCAGCAGTTACTCCCGGACGAACCAAGAGACCCAGTACTTC.

V and J are TRBV4-3 and TRBJ1-2; TRBD1 is a possible D gene (6 bases). CDR1 and CDR2 (germline): LGHNA, YSLEER. Trimming shortened V by 0 bases and J by 2 bases, and 19 bases separated the two germline ends. There are 18 residues in the CDR3. The CDR3 sequence: CASSQEWGANTKNYGYTF. The CDR3 DNA reads TGCGCCAGCAGCCAAGAATGGGGGGCAAACACGAAAAACTATGGCTACACCTTC.